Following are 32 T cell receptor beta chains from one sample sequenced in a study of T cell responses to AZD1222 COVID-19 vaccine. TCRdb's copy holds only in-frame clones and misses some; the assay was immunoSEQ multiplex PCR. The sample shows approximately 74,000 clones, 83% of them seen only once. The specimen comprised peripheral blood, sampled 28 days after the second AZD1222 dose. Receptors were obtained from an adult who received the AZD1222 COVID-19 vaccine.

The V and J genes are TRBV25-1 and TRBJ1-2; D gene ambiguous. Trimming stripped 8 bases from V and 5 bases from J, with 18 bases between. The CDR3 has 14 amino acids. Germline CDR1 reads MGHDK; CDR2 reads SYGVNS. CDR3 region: CASSSSPNPYGYTF. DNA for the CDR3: TGTGCCAGCTCTTCTTCCCCGAACCCATATGGCTACACCTTC.

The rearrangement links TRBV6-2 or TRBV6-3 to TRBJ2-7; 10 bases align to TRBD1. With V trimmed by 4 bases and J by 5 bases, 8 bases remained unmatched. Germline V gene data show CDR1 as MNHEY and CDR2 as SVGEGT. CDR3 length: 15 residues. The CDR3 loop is CASSSGTGVSDEQYF. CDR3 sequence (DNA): TGTGCCAGCAGTTCCGGGACAGGGGTAAGCGACGAGCAGTACTTC.

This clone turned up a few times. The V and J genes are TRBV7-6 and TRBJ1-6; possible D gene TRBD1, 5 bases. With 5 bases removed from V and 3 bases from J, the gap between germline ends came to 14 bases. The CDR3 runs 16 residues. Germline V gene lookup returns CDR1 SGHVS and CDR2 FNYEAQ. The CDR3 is CASSAGTGFYNSPLHF. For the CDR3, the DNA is TGTGCCAGCAGCGCAGGAACAGGATTCTATAATTCACCCCTCCACTTT.

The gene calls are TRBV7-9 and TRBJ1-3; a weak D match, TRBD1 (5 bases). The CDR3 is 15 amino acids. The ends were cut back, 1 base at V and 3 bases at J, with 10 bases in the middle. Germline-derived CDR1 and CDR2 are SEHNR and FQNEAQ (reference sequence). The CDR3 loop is CASSLEGRDGNTIYF. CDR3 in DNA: TGTGCCAGCAGCTTAGAAGGCAGGGATGGAAACACCATATATTTT.

The CDR3 loop is CASSLAQGLGYGYTF. CDR3 bases: TGTGCCAGCAGCTTAGCCCAGGGTCTAGGGTATGGCTACACCTTC. The V gene is TRBV7-8, the J gene TRBJ1-2; D perhaps matches TRBD1 (5 bases). Germline CDR1 is SGHVS and CDR2 is FQNEAQ. The CDR3 is 15 residues long. Trimming pared 0 bases from V and 5 bases from J, leaving 13 bases between.

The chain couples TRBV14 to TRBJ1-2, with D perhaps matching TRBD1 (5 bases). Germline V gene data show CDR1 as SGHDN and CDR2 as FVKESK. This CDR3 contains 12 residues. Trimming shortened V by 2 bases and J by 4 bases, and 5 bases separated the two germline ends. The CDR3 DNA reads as TGTGCCAGCAGCCAACAGGGCTATGGCTACACCTTC. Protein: CASSQQGYGYTF.

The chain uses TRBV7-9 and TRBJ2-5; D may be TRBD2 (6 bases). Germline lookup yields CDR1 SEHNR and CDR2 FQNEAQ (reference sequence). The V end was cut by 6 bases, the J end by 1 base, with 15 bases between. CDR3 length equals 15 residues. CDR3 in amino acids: CASSYTGTPQETQYF. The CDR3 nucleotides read TGTGCCAGCAGTTACACCGGGACTCCCCAAGAGACCCAGTACTTC.

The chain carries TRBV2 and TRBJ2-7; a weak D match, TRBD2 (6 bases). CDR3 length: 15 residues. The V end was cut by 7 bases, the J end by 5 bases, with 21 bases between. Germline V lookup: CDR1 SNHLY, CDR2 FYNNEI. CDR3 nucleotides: TGTGCCAGCACCCCCGGGCTAGCGAATTCTAACGAGCAGTACTTC. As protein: CASTPGLANSNEQYF.

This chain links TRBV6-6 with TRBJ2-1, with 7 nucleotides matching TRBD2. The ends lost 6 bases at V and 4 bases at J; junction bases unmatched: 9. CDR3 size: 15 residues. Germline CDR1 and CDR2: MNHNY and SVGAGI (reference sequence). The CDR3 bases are TGTGCCAGCAGCATGGGGCTAGCGGTTTACAATGAGCAGTTCTTC. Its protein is CASSMGLAVYNEQFF.

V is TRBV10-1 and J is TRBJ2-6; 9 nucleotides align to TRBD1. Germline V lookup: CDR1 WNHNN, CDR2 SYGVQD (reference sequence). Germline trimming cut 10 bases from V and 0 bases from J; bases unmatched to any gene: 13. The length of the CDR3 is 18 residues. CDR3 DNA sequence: TGCGCCACCCCTGGACGGGACAGGGTGTTCTCTGGGGCCAACGTCCTGACTTTC. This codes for CATPGRDRVFSGANVLTF.

The CDR3 sequence: CASSESQGNYGYTF. For the CDR3, the DNA is TGTGCCAGCAGTGAATCGCAGGGGAACTATGGCTACACCTTC. The chain combines TRBV6-1 with TRBJ1-2, with D possibly being TRBD1 (6 bases). The CDR3 loop spans 14 amino acids. Looked up from germline, CDR1 is MNHNS and CDR2 is SASEGT. The V and J ends lost 2 bases and 2 bases respectively, with 9 bases between them.

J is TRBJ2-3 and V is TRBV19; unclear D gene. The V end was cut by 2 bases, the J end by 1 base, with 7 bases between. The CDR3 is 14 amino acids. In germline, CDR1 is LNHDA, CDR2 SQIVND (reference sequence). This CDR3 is CASSILDGTDTQYF. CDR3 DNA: TGTGCCAGTAGTATACTCGACGGCACAGATACGCAGTATTTT. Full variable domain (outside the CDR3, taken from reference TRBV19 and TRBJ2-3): DGGITQSPKYLFRKEGQNVTLSCEQNLNHDAMYWYRQDPGQGLRLIYYSQIVNDFQKGDIAEGYSVSREKKESFPLTVTSAQKNPTAFYLCASSILDGTDTQYFGPGTRLTVL.

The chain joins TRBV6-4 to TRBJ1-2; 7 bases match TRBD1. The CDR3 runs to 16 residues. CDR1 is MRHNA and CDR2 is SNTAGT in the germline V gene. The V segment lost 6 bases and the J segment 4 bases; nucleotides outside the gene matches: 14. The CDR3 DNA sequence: TGTGCCAGCAGGTTCCCGCCCGACAGGGTACCCTATGGCTACACCTTC. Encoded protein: CASRFPPDRVPYGYTF.

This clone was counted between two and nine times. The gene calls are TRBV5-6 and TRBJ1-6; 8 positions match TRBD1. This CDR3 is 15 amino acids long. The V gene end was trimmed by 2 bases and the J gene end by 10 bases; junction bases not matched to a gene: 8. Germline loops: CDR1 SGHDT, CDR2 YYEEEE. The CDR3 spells CASSFFDRGNSPLHF. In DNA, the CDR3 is TGTGCCAGCAGCTTCTTCGACAGGGGAAACTCACCCCTCCACTTT.

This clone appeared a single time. The CDR3 is CASGLWTSGGTDTQYF. The CDR3 DNA reads TGTGCTAGTGGTTTATGGACTAGCGGGGGCACAGATACGCAGTATTTT. This chain joins TRBV12-5 and TRBJ2-3, with 12 bases matching TRBD2. CDR1 is LGHNT and CDR2 is FRNRAP in the germline V gene. This CDR3 contains 16 residues. V dropped 3 bases and J dropped 1; count of bases not matched to a gene: 2.

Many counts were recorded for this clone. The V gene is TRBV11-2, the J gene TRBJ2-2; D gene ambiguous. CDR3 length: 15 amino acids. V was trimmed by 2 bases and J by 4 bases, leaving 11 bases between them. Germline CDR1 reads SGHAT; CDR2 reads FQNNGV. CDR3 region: CASSLREMLTGELFF. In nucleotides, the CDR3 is TGTGCCAGCAGCTTAAGGGAAATGCTCACCGGGGAGCTGTTTTTT.

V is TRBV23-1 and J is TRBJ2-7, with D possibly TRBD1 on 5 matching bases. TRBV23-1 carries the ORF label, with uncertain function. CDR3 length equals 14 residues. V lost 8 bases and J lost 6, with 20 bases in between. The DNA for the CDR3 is TGCGCCAGCGGCCCAGCAGGGAAAGGTCTCGAGCAGTACTTC. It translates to CASGPAGKGLEQYF.

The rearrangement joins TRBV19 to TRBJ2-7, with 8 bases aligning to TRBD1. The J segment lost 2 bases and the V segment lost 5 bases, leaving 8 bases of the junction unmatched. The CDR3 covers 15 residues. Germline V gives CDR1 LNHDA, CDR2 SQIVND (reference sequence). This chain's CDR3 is CASSRGQGGTYEQYF. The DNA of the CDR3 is TGTGCCAGTAGTCGAGGACAGGGAGGCACCTACGAGCAGTACTTC.

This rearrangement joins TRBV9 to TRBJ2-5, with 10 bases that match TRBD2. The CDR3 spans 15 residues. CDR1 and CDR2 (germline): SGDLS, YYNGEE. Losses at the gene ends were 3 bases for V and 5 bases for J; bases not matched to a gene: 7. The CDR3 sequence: CASSDSGGTGETQYF. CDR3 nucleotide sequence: TGTGCCAGCAGCGATAGCGGGGGGACCGGGGAGACCCAGTACTTC.

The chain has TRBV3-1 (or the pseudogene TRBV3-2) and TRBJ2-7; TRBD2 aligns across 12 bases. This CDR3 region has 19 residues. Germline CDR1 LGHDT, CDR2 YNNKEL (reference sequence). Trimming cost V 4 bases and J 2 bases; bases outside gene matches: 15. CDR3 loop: CASSPPKLLAGGPPYEQYF. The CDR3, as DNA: TGTGCCAGCAGCCCACCTAAACTACTAGCGGGAGGCCCCCCCTACGAGCAGTACTTC.

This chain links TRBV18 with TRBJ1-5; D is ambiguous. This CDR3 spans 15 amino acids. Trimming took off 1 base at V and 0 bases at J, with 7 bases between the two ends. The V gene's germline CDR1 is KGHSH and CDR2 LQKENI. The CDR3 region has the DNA TGTGCCAGCTCACCACAGGACCCTAGCAATCAGCCCCAGCATTTT. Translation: CASSPQDPSNQPQHF.

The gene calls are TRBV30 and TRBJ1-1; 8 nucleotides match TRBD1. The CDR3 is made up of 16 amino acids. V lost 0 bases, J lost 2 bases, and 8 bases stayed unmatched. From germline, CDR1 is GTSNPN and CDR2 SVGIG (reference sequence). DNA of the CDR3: TGTGCCTGGAGTGTACGCAGGGGGCGAGGTAACACTGAAGCTTTCTTT. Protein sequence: CAWSVRRGRGNTEAFF.

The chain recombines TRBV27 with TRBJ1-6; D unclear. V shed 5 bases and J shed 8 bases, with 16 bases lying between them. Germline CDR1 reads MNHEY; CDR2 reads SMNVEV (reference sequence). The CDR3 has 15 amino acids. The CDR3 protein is CASSLTGNPDSPLHF. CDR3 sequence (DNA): TGTGCCAGCAGTCTCACCGGGAACCCAGATTCACCCCTCCACTTT.

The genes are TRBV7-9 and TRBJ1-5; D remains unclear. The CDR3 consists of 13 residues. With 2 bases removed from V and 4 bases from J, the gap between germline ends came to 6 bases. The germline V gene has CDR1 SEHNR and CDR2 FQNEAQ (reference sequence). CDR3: CASSLSVNQPQHF. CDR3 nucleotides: TGTGCCAGCAGCTTATCGGTAAATCAGCCCCAGCATTTT.

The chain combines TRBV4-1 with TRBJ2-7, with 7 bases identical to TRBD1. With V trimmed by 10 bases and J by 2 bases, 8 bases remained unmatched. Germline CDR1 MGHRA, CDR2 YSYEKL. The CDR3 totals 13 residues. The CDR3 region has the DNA TGCGCCACTCGGGACAGCCGTACCTACGAGCAGTACTTC. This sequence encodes CATRDSRTYEQYF.

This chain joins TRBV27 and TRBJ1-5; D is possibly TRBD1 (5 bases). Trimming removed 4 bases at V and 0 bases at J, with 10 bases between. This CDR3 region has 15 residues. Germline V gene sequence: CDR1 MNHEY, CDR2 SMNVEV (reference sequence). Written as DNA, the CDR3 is TGTGCCAGCAGTTCCGGGGGGGATAGCAATCAGCCCCAGCATTTT. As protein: CASSSGGDSNQPQHF.

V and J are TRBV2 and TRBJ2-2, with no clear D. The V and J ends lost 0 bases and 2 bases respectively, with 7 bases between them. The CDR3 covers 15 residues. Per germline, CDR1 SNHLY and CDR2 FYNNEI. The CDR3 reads CASSEAWGNTGELFF. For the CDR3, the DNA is TGTGCCAGCAGTGAAGCATGGGGAAACACCGGGGAGCTGTTTTTT. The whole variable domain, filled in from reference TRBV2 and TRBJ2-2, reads EPEVTQTPSHQVTQMGQEVILRCVPISNHLYFYWYRQILGQKVEFLVSFYNNEISEKSEIFDDQFSVERPDGSNFTLKIRSTKLEDSAMYFCASSEAWGNTGELFFGEGSRLTVL.

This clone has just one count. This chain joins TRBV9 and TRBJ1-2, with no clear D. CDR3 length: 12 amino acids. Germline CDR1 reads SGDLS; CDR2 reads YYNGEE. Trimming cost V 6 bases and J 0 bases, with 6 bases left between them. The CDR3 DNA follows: TGTGCCAGCAATTCGGCTAACTATGGCTACACCTTC. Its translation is CASNSANYGYTF.

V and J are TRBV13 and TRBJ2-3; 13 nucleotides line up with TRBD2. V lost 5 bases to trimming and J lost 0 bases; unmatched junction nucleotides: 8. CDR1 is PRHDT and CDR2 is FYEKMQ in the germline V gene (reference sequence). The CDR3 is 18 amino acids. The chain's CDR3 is CASSPGLAGALSTDTQYF. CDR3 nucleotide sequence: TGTGCCAGCAGCCCCGGACTAGCGGGAGCACTGAGCACAGATACGCAGTATTTT.

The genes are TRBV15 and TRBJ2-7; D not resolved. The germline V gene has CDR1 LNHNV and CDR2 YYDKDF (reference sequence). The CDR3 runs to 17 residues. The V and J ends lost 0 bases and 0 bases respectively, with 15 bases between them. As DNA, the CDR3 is TGTGCCACCAGCAGAGATCGTGGTTTGACACTCTCCTACGAGCAGTACTTC. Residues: CATSRDRGLTLSYEQYF.

This chain's CDR3 is CASSQLGRDGYSPLHF. Here the CDR3 DNA reads TGCGCCAGCAGCCAATTGGGCAGGGACGGGTATTCACCCCTCCACTTT. This chain joins TRBV4-1 and TRBJ1-6, with D tentatively TRBD1 (5 bases). V dropped 2 bases and J dropped 8 bases, with 16 bases sitting between them. Germline V gene data show CDR1 as MGHRA and CDR2 as YSYEKL. The CDR3 extends over 16 amino acids.

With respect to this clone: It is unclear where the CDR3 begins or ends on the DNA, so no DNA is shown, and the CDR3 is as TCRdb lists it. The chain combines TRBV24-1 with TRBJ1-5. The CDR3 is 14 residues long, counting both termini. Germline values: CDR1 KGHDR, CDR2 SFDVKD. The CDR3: CATSDNGRISPSIF.